Below, 20 T cell receptor beta chains from the same sample are listed, as sequenced in a study of blood T cell dynamics during melanoma immunotherapy. Generated by immunoSEQ multiplex PCR, the TCRdb table keeps only in-frame clones and is missing some. Of 20,000 to 30,000 clones listed, around nine tenths are singletons. Regarding time point: pre-treatment baseline. The specimen comprised blood, sampled from a patient treated with checkpoint blockade. The receptors stem from a human donor with melanoma.

This chain joins TRBV21-1 and TRBJ2-3. TRBV21-1 is listed as a pseudogene. The CDR3 totals 17 residues. CDR3 amino acids: CASRKGPGRTPTDTQYF. As DNA, the CDR3 is TGTGCCAGCAGAAAAGGCCCCGGCAGAACGCCCACAGATACGCAGTATTTT.

This chain links TRBV5-1 with TRBJ1-3; TRBD1 aligns across 9 bases. This CDR3 comprises 15 residues. V lost 0 bases to trimming and J lost 3 bases; unmatched junction nucleotides: 1. CDR1 is SGHRS, CDR2 YFSETQ, per germline. The CDR3 sequence is CASSLATGGGNTIYF. CDR3 bases: TGCGCCAGCAGCTTGGCGACAGGGGGTGGAAACACCATATATTTT.

This chain links TRBV2 with TRBJ2-6, with a tentative D call TRBD2 (6 bases). Trimming shortened V by 0 bases and J by 2 bases, and 20 bases separated the two germline ends. Germline V gives CDR1 SNHLY, CDR2 FYNNEI. The CDR3 covers 20 residues. This chain's CDR3 is CASSEALGRGEVAGANVLTF. The CDR3 DNA reads as TGTGCCAGCAGTGAAGCGCTTGGGCGGGGCGAAGTGGCTGGGGCCAACGTCCTGACTTTC.

The J gene is TRBJ2-7, the V gene TRBV11-2, with D possibly being TRBD2 (5 bases). This CDR3 has 16 amino acids. The ends were cut back, 5 bases at V and 4 bases at J, with 21 bases in the middle. The germline CDR1 and CDR2 sequences are SGHAT and FQNNGV. The CDR3 loop is CASSPLGLATTYEQYF. Here the CDR3 DNA reads TGTGCCAGCAGCCCCCTAGGTCTAGCAACAACATACGAGCAGTACTTC. Together with reference TRBV11-2 and TRBJ2-7, the CDR3 gives the full variable domain: EAGVAQSPRYKIIEKRQSVAFWCNPISGHATLYWYQQILGQGPKLLIQFQNNGVVDDSQLPKDRFSAERLKGVDSTLKIQPAKLEDSAVYLCASSPLGLATTYEQYFGPGTRLTVT.

This clone showed up just once. CDR3 sequence reads: CASSLQGIEQFF. As DNA, the CDR3 is TGTGCCAGCAGTTTACAGGGCATTGAGCAGTTCTTC. This chain links TRBV25-1 with TRBJ2-1; D is perhaps TRBD1 (6 bases). The CDR3 length is 12 residues. Trimming cost V 5 bases and J 9 bases, with 11 bases left between them. Germline CDR1 is MGHDK and CDR2 is SYGVNS.

The DNA for the CDR3 is TGTGCCAGCAACGGGGCACCCTACAATGAGCAGTTCTTC. It translates to CASNGAPYNEQFF. V is TRBV2 and J is TRBJ2-1; the D gene could be TRBD1 or TRBD2 (5 bases each). V was shortened by 7 bases and J by 2 bases, with 9 bases between the two germline ends. Germline V gene sequence: CDR1 SNHLY, CDR2 FYNNEI. There are 13 residues in the CDR3.

The J gene is TRBJ2-7, the V gene TRBV5-5, with a weak D call TRBD1 (5 bases). Germline loops: CDR1 SGHKS, CDR2 YYEKEE (reference sequence). Trimming took 0 bases from V and 4 from J, leaving 14 bases between them. This CDR3 contains 15 residues. CDR3 bases: TGTGCCAGCAGCTTGGCAGGGCTTGGATCATACGAGCAGTACTTC. Amino acids: CASSLAGLGSYEQYF.

The rearrangement links TRBV2 to TRBJ1-1, with a possible D match to TRBD1 (5 bases). V was shortened by 6 bases and J by 4 bases, with 12 bases between the two germline ends. Germline loops: CDR1 SNHLY, CDR2 FYNNEI. The CDR3 contains 13 residues. CDR3 sequence (DNA): TGTGCCAGCAGGGCGGGGACGGCCACTGAAGCTTTCTTT. Its protein product is CASRAGTATEAFF.

The chain uses TRBV11-2 and TRBJ2-5; D is uncertain. V lost 5 bases and J 1 base, leaving 2 bases between the germline ends. Germline values: CDR1 SGHAT, CDR2 FQNNGV. This CDR3 region has 11 residues. CDR3 residues: CASSVQETQYF. CDR3 DNA: TGTGCCAGCAGCGTCCAAGAGACCCAGTACTTC.

The genes are TRBV18 and TRBJ1-1; D possibly corresponds to TRBD1 (5 bases). The CDR3 loop spans 13 amino acids. CDR1 is KGHSH, CDR2 LQKENI, per germline. Trimming pared 2 bases from V and 5 bases from J, leaving 9 bases between. DNA for the CDR3: TGTGCCAGCTCACCAATACAGGTGACTGAAGCTTTCTTT. Protein sequence: CASSPIQVTEAFF.

J is TRBJ2-7 and V is TRBV7-9, with 7 bases identical to TRBD1. This CDR3 comprises 14 residues. Unmatched junction bases numbered 5, after V lost 5 bases and J lost 1 base. Germline lookup yields CDR1 SEHNR and CDR2 FQNEAQ (reference sequence). CDR3 loop: CASSPGQSSYEQYF. Here the CDR3 DNA reads TGTGCCAGCAGCCCGGGACAGTCATCCTACGAGCAGTACTTC.

CDR3 sequence: CASSFSPTTQYF. CDR3 nucleotide sequence: TGTGCCAGCAGTTTCTCCCCTACTACGCAGTATTTT. This chain connects TRBV27 to TRBJ2-3; D is unresolved. CDR1 and CDR2 from the germline V gene are MNHEY and SMNVEV (reference sequence). Deletions cut 3 bases from V and 8 bases from J, with 9 bases between. The CDR3 is 12 residues long.

The chain has TRBV6-5 and TRBJ1-2; no definite D call. The CDR3 is 16 amino acids. Deletions cut 4 bases from V and 4 bases from J, with 19 bases between. CDR1 and CDR2 (germline): MNHEY, SVGAGI. CDR3 nucleotide sequence: TGTGCCAGCAGTTCAATGCAAAGGACCCTACCCTATGGCTACACCTTC. It specifies CASSSMQRTLPYGYTF.

This clone was counted between two and nine times. The rearrangement links TRBV6-5 to TRBJ1-2; tentative D call: TRBD1 (6 bases). Germline V gene lookup returns CDR1 MNHEY and CDR2 SVGAGI. V was trimmed by 0 bases and J by 6 bases, leaving 8 bases between them. The CDR3 contains 13 residues. This CDR3 reads CASSYSTGHGYTF. In nucleotides, the CDR3 is TGTGCCAGCAGTTACTCGACAGGCCATGGCTACACCTTC.

CDR3 region: CASSLMPGTGSNEQFF. CDR3 nucleotide sequence: TGTGCCAGCAGCTTAATGCCGGGGACAGGGTCGAATGAGCAGTTCTTC. The genes are TRBV7-3 and TRBJ2-1; 9 positions match TRBD1. Trimming cost V 1 base and J 7 bases; bases outside gene matches: 8. Germline CDR1 SGHTA, CDR2 FQGTGA. This CDR3 is built from 16 residues.

The genes are TRBV5-1 and TRBJ2-3; 11 bases fit TRBD2. Per germline, CDR1 SGHRS and CDR2 YFSETQ. The CDR3 contains 18 residues. V shed 0 bases, J shed 0 bases, and the junction held 6 bases outside the gene matches. The CDR3 nucleotides are TGCGCCAGCAGCTTGGGAGGGACTAGCGGAGGGAGCACAGATACGCAGTATTTT. Protein product: CASSLGGTSGGSTDTQYF. Combining the CDR3 with reference TRBV5-1 and TRBJ2-3 gives the whole variable domain KAGVTQTPRYLIKTRGQQVTLSCSPISGHRSVSWYQQTPGQGLQFLFEYFSETQRNKGNFPGRFSGRQFSNSRSEMNVSTLELGDSALYLCASSLGGTSGGSTDTQYFGPGTRLTVL.

This chain uses TRBV15 with TRBJ2-1, with unresolved D. The germline V and J ends were trimmed by 0 bases and 4 bases, with 7 bases remaining between them. Germline CDR1 LNHNV, CDR2 YYDKDF (reference sequence). The CDR3 contains 14 residues. DNA of the CDR3: TGTGCCACCAGCAGAGATCTGCTGTACAATGAGCAGTTCTTC. It translates to CATSRDLLYNEQFF. Filled out from reference TRBV15 and TRBJ2-1, the complete variable domain reads DAMVIQNPRYQVTQFGKPVTLSCSQTLNHNVMYWYQQKSSQAPKLLFHYYDKDFNNEADTPDNFQSRRPNTSFCFLDIRSPGLGDTAMYLCATSRDLLYNEQFFGPGTRLTVL.

This clone was counted a single time. The chain joins TRBV19 to TRBJ1-1; possibly TRBD1 for D (6 bases). Trimming left V 6 bases short and J 4 bases short, with 18 bases between. The CDR3 has 15 amino acids. Germline-derived CDR1 and CDR2 are LNHDA and SQIVND (reference sequence). CDR3 loop: CASSPAGAGSTEAFF. CDR3 bases: TGTGCCAGTAGCCCCGCGGGGGCCGGGAGCACTGAAGCTTTCTTT.

V gene TRBV21-1 combines with J gene TRBJ2-2; no DNA check was done on the table's D call, TRBD2. TRBV21-1 has pseudogene status. The CDR3 sequence is 16 residues long. As DNA, the CDR3 is TGTGCCAGCAGCATCGGACTAGCGGGGGACACCGGGGAGCTGTTTTTT. It yields the protein CASSIGLAGDTGELFF.

The genes are TRBV29-1 and TRBJ2-7; TRBD2 matches at 7 bases. CDR1 is SQVTM and CDR2 is ANQGSEA in the germline V gene. This CDR3 is built from 15 residues. Losses at the gene ends were 0 bases for V and 4 bases for J; bases not matched to a gene: 9. Here the CDR3 DNA reads TGCAGCGTTGAAGATCGTAGCGGGCGACGATACGAGCAGTACTTC. It is translated as CSVEDRSGRRYEQYF.